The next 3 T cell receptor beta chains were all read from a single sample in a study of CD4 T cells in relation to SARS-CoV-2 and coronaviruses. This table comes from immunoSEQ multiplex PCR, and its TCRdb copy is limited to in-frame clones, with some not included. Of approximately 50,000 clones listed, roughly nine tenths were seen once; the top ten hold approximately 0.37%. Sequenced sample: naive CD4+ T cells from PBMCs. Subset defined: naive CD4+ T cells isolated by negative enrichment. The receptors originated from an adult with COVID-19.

CDR3 in DNA: TGCGCCAGCAGCCACATGACCCGGGAGTGGAGCACAGATACGCAGTATTTT. This translates into CASSHMTREWSTDTQYF. The chain has TRBV4-1 and TRBJ2-3; D perhaps matches TRBD2 (6 bases). CDR3 length: 17 residues. Germline loops: CDR1 MGHRA, CDR2 YSYEKL. Trimming removed 3 bases at V and 0 bases at J, with 16 bases between.

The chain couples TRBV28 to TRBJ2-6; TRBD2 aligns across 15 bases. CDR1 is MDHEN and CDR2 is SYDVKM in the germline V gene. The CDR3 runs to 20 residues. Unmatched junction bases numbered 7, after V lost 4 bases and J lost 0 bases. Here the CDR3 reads CASSSGLAGGGGSGANVLTF. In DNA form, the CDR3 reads TGTGCCAGCAGTTCAGGACTAGCGGGAGGGGGAGGCTCTGGGGCCAACGTCCTGACTTTC.

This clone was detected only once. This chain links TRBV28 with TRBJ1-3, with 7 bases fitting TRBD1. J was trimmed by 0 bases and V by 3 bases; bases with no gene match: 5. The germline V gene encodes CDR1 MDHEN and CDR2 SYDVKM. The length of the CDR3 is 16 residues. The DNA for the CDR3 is TGTGCCAGCAGTTTCCGGACAGGCCTCTCTGGAAACACCATATATTTT. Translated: CASSFRTGLSGNTIYF.